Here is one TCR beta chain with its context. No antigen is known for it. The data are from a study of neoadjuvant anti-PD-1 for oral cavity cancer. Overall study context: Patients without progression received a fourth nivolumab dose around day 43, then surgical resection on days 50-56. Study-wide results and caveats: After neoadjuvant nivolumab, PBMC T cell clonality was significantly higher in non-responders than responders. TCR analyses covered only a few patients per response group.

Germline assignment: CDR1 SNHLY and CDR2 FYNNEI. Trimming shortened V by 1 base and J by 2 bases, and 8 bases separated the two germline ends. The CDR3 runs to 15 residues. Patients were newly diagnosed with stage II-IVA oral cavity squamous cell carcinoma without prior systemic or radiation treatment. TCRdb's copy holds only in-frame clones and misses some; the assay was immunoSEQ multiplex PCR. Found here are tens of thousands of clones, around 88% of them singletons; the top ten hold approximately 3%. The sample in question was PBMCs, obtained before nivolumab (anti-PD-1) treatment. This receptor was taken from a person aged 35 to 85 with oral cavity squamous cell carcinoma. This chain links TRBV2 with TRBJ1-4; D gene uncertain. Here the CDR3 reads CASSEVGITNEKLFF. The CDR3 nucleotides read TGTGCCAGCAGTGAAGTAGGGATCACTAATGAAAAACTGTTTTTT.